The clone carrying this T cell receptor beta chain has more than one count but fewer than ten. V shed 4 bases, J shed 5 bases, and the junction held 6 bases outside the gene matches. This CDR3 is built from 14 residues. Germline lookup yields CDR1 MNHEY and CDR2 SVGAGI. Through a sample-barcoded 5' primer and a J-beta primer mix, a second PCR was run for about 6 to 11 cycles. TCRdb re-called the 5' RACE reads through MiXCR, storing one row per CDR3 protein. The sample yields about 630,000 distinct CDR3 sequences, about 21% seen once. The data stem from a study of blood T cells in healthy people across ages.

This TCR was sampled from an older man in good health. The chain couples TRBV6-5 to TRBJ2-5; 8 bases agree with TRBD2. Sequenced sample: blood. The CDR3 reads CASSSLAGSETQYF. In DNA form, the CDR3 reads TGTGCCAGCAGTTCCCTAGCGGGCAGCGAGACCCAGTACTTC.